These 4 T cell receptor beta chains originate from one sample sequenced in a study of T cells in Graves' hyperthyroidism and ophthalmopathy. The source material, RNA transcripts, was used to amplify TCR beta CDR3 regions. In the first-round RT-PCR of the TCR CDR3, the HTBI primer set was used. TCRdb itself ran the multiplex PCR reads through MiXCR, one entry per CDR3 protein. The data contain more than 450,000 distinct CDR3 sequences, around 13% of them seen just once; the ten biggest clones take up approximately 15%. The sequencing input was blood. These receptors were taken from a woman aged 35 to 49 with Graves' hyperthyroidism.

This clonotype has just one count. A much larger clone is a single base away; this may be a read error. The rearrangement links TRBV6-1 to TRBJ1-4; 11 nucleotides match TRBD1. The CDR3 contains 18 residues. The germline V gene encodes CDR1 MNHNS and CDR2 SASEGT. Trimming at V came to 8 bases and at J to 7 bases, leaving 18 bases not matched to a gene. The CDR3 sequence: CASLGTGGQSPRPEKLFF. The CDR3 DNA is TGTGCCAGCCTTGGGACAGGGGGACAAAGCCCGCGGCCTGAAAAACTGTTTTTT.

This chain connects TRBV19 to TRBJ2-2; the D gene is possibly TRBD1 (5 bases). Trimming cost V 3 bases and J 3 bases, with 11 bases left between them. The germline gives CDR1 LNHDA, CDR2 SQIVND (reference sequence). The length of the CDR3 is 15 residues. The CDR3 here is CASSMSGLDTGELFF. The CDR3 DNA reads TGTGCCAGTAGTATGTCAGGGCTTGACACCGGGGAGCTGTTTTTT.

The chain uses TRBV29-1 and TRBJ2-3; possible D gene TRBD2, 6 bases. Trimming left V 6 bases short and J 6 bases short, with 19 bases between. This CDR3 has 14 amino acids. Per germline, CDR1 SQVTM and CDR2 ANQGSEA. The CDR3 spells CSVNKGAGRDTQYF. The CDR3 DNA reads TGCAGCGTCAATAAGGGAGCGGGCAGGGATACGCAGTATTTT.

Ten or more counts support this clonotype. The chain couples TRBV19 to TRBJ2-1; TRBD1 aligns across 11 bases. This CDR3 is built from 15 residues. Germline-derived CDR1 and CDR2 are LNHDA and SQIVND (reference sequence). V lost 5 bases and J lost 4; bases outside the gene matches: 4. CDR3 bases: TGTGCCAGTAGTCCGGGGGACAGGGGGTACAATGAGCAGTTCTTC. It codes for CASSPGDRGYNEQFF.